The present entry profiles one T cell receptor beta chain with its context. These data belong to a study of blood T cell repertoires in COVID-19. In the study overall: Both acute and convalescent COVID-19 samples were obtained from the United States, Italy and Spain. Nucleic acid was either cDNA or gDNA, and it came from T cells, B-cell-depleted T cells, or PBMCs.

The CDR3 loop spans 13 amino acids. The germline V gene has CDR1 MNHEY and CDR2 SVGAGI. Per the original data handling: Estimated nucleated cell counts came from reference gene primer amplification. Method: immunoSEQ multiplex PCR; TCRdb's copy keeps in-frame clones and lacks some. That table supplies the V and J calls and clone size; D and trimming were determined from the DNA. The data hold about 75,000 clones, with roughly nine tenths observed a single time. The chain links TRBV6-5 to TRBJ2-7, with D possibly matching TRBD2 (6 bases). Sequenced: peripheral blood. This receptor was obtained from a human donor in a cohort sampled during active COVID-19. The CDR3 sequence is CAPKGGRSYEQYF. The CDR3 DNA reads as TGTGCTCCTAAGGGAGGACGATCCTACGAGCAGTACTTC.